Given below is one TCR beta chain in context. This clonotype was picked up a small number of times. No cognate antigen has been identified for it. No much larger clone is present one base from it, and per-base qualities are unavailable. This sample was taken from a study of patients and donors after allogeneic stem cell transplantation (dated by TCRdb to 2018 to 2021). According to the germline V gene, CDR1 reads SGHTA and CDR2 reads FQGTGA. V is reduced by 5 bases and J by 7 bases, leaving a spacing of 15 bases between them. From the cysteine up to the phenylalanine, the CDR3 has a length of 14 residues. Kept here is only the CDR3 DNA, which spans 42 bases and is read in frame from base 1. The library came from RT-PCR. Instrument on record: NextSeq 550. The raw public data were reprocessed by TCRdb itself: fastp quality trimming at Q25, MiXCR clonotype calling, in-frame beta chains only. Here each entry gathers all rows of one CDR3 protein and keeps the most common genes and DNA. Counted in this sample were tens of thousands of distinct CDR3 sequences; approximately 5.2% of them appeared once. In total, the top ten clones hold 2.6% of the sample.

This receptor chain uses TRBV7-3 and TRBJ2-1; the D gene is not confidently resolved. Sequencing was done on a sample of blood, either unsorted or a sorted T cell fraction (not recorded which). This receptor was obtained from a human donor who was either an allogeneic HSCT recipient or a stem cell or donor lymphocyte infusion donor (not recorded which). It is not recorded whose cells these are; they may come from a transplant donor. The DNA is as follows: TGTGCCAGCAGCCCCCAGGCAGGTGATAATGAGCAGTTCTTC. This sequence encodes CASSPQAGDNEQFF.